This entry is about one T cell receptor (beta chain). Its antigen remains unidentified. It was with 60 Vbeta and 13 Jbeta primers that the PCR ran. Method: immunoSEQ multiplex PCR; TCRdb's copy keeps in-frame clones and lacks some. This sample yields approximately 130,000 clones, of which 65% to 90% are seen a single time; 1% to 1.5% belongs to the top ten. These data come from a study of cytomegalovirus exposure and HLA in healthy donors. General study results and limits: Sequencing artifact likely explains a cluster of highly shared sequence variants. In a later analysis, most CMV-associated TCR beta chains appeared HLA-restricted. Because they were indistinguishable, some V segments, including TRBV6-2 and TRBV6-3, were excluded.

V lost 0 bases, J lost 2 bases, and 12 bases stayed unmatched. This CDR3 contains 18 residues. The germline V gene has CDR1 SGHRS and CDR2 YFSETQ. This chain uses TRBV5-1 with TRBJ2-7; 9 nucleotides line up with TRBD1. The TCR sequence derives from a girl aged 2-10 years in good health and CMV-seronegative. Sequenced sample: PBMCs. CDR3 amino acids: CASSLAGTGTTFAYEQYF. The DNA of the CDR3 is TGCGCCAGCAGCTTGGCCGGGACAGGGACGACTTTTGCCTACGAGCAGTACTTC.